One and the same sample provided the 5 T cell receptor beta chains below, sequenced in a study of cytomegalovirus exposure and HLA in healthy donors. 13 Jbeta primers and 60 Vbeta primers were used for the PCR. Produced via immunoSEQ multiplex PCR; TCRdb's table is partial and in-frame only. Among 100,000 to 150,000 clones listed, 74% were seen once. The sequenced sample consisted of PBMCs. Receptors originate from a woman aged 45-59 years in good health and CMV-seropositive.

This clone was seen a few times. The chain employs TRBV28 and TRBJ2-3, with D hard to call. V lost 8 bases and J 0 bases, leaving 9 bases between the germline ends. CDR1 is MDHEN, CDR2 SYDVKM, per germline. The CDR3 loop spans 13 amino acids. CDR3 in DNA: TGTGCCAGCCGGTCCACTAGCACAGATACGCAGTATTTT. Amino acid sequence: CASRSTSTDTQYF.

The rearrangement joins TRBV14 to TRBJ2-7; 10 bases fit TRBD1. The trim removed 0 bases at V and 7 bases at J, leaving 9 bases unmatched. Germline values: CDR1 SGHDN, CDR2 FVKESK. This CDR3 region has 16 residues. CDR3 in DNA: TGTGCCAGCAGCCAAGAACCGGGACAGGGGCCTGTGGAGCAGTACTTC. Its translation is CASSQEPGQGPVEQYF.

This chain connects TRBV4-3 to TRBJ2-3; D unclear. Germline CDR1 and CDR2: LGHNA and YSLEER. This CDR3 is built from 13 residues. V was clipped by 1 base and J by 4 bases, with 6 bases between them. The CDR3 region is CASSQVSSDTQYF. DNA of the CDR3: TGCGCCAGCAGCCAAGTGAGCTCAGATACGCAGTATTTT.

The V and J genes are TRBV5-1 and TRBJ1-2, with a weak D call TRBD1 (5 bases). CDR1 and CDR2 (germline): SGHRS, YFSETQ. CDR3 length: 14 amino acids. V lost 0 bases and J 1 base, leaving 7 bases between the germline ends. CDR3 bases: TGCGCCAGCAGCTTGGGAGACAGTAACTATGGCTACACCTTC. It translates to CASSLGDSNYGYTF. Drawing the rest from reference TRBV5-1 and TRBJ1-2, the complete variable domain is KAGVTQTPRYLIKTRGQQVTLSCSPISGHRSVSWYQQTPGQGLQFLFEYFSETQRNKGNFPGRFSGRQFSNSRSEMNVSTLELGDSALYLCASSLGDSNYGYTFGSGTRLTVV.

This chain connects TRBV6-5 to TRBJ1-5; D unclear. Germline-derived CDR1 and CDR2 are MNHEY and SVGAGI. Trimming stripped 4 bases from V and 6 bases from J, with 10 bases between. The CDR3 sequence is 13 residues long. The CDR3 loop reads CASSSGGGQPQHF. For the CDR3, the DNA is TGTGCCAGCAGTTCTGGAGGTGGTCAGCCCCAGCATTTT.